Included here is one T cell receptor (beta chain) sequence, with context. Researchers prepared the TCRbeta library using unique molecular identifiers, the study reports. Each CDR3 protein gets one entry after TCRdb re-called the PCR reads with MiXCR. The sample contains roughly 220,000 distinct CDR3 sequences, more than 10% of which appear only once. This specimen comes from a study of T-cell reconstitution after alpha-beta-depleted transplantation in children. The germline CDR1 and CDR2 sequences are LGHDT and YNNKEL (reference sequence). V lost 0 bases, J lost 3 bases, and 8 bases lay in between. The CDR3 is 14 residues long.

The sequence derives from a human donor who donated a stem cell graft to a child with acute lymphoblastic leukemia. The rearrangement uses TRBV3-1 and TRBJ1-1; D may be TRBD1 (5 bases). The sequencing used PBMCs from the stem cell graft donor, collected from the stem cell graft. CDR3 nucleotide sequence: TGTGCCAGCAGCCAAGATATAGGGGACACTGAAGCTTTCTTT. Its protein is CASSQDIGDTEAFF.